This T cell receptor (beta chain) was retrieved from a study of Ad26.COV2.S vaccination and SARS-CoV-2 variants. V lost 6 bases to trimming and J lost 3 bases; unmatched junction nucleotides: 7. Germline V CDR1 and CDR2: SGDLS, YYNGEE. This CDR3 region has 15 residues. Produced via immunoSEQ multiplex PCR; TCRdb's table is partial and in-frame only. Among 350,000 to 550,000 clones listed, approximately 92% were seen once. Treatment denoted: some 19 received Ad26.COV2.S at low or high dose, single or two shots; 5 received placebo; per-sample allocation not given. The samples were gathered on day 63 after the first injection of vaccine or placebo.

The source is a person aged 18-60 years who received the Ad26.COV2.S COVID-19 vaccine or a placebo. The material was peripheral blood, obtained in a trial of Ad26.COV2.S vaccine versus placebo. This sequence joins TRBV9 and TRBJ2-2; 8 bases are a match to TRBD2. Here the CDR3 reads CASTLHGGDTGELFF. In DNA form, the CDR3 reads TGTGCCAGCACCCTACACGGGGGGGACACCGGGGAGCTGTTTTTT.